This TCR beta chain was sequenced during a study of blood T cell repertoires in COVID-19. Study context: PBMCs, B-cell-depleted T cells, or T cells were the source of the cDNA or gDNA that made up the material.

Using immunoSEQ multiplex PCR, the repertoire was profiled, and TCRdb retains in-frame clones only, with some absent. Among roughly 100,000 clones listed, 89% were seen once. Looked up from germline, CDR1 is MDHEN and CDR2 is SYDVKM. Trimming took 4 bases from V and 6 from J; bases not matched to a gene: 4. CDR3 length equals 14 residues. The sample comprised peripheral blood. This sequence originates from a woman older than 75 in a cohort sampled during active COVID-19. The rearrangement uses TRBV28 and TRBJ1-5; 9 bases align to TRBD1. CDR3 sequence (DNA): TGTGCCAGCAGTTGGGACAGGGAAGGTCAGCCCCAGCATTTT. It is translated as CASSWDREGQPQHF.